Presented here are 26 T cell receptor beta chains from one specimen sequenced in a study of blood T cell repertoires in COVID-19. The method was immunoSEQ multiplex PCR; TCRdb's version includes in-frame clones alone and lacks a portion of them. The table shows roughly 200,000 clones, with 88% occurring only once. Sequencing used peripheral blood. These receptors all stem from a man younger than 35 with active or convalescent COVID-19.

The V and J genes are TRBV19 and TRBJ2-7, with TRBD1 as a possible D gene (5 bases). The germline V and J ends were trimmed by 3 bases and 4 bases, with 16 bases remaining between them. CDR3 length: 15 amino acids. Germline lookup yields CDR1 LNHDA and CDR2 SQIVND (reference sequence). The CDR3 DNA sequence: TGTGCCAGTAGTATGAAGGGGTTTTTCGTGTACGAGCAGTACTTC. It is translated as CASSMKGFFVYEQYF.

The genes are TRBV3-1 (or the pseudogene TRBV3-2) and TRBJ1-5; TRBD1 is a possible D gene (6 bases). CDR3 length: 16 amino acids. Trimming took off 0 bases at V and 6 bases at J, with 15 bases between the two ends. The germline gives CDR1 LGHDT, CDR2 YNNKEL (reference sequence). The CDR3 DNA is TGTGCCAGCAGCCAAGATTCCAGGGGCGGGTTTCAGCCCCAGCATTTT. It translates to CASSQDSRGGFQPQHF.

The chain carries TRBV7-9 and TRBJ2-7, with 7 bases that match TRBD1. Germline values: CDR1 SEHNR, CDR2 FQNEAQ (reference sequence). Unmatched junction bases numbered 7, after V lost 4 bases and J lost 1 base. This CDR3 is 15 amino acids long. The CDR3 region has the DNA TGTGCCAGCAGCTCTACTCGACAGGGATCCTACGAGCAGTACTTC. This translates into CASSSTRQGSYEQYF.

This clone came up once. This rearrangement joins TRBV28 to TRBJ1-5, with D hard to call. From germline, CDR1 is MDHEN and CDR2 SYDVKM. The V and J ends lost 7 bases and 0 bases respectively, with 13 bases between them. CDR3 length equals 15 residues. The CDR3 DNA reads as TGTGCCAGCACTGGTGCGGAGTATAGCAATCAGCCCCAGCATTTT. Translating gives CASTGAEYSNQPQHF.

The chain uses TRBV3-1 (or the pseudogene TRBV3-2) and TRBJ1-1; unclear D gene. The germline V gene encodes CDR1 LGHDT and CDR2 YNNKEL (reference sequence). The V and J ends lost 4 bases and 1 base respectively, with 25 bases between them. The CDR3 loop spans 19 amino acids. The CDR3 loop is CASSLYWAQSPDTNTEAFF. The CDR3 DNA reads as TGTGCCAGCAGCCTCTACTGGGCCCAATCCCCTGATACGAACACTGAAGCTTTCTTT.

The chain couples TRBV6-2 or TRBV6-3 to TRBJ1-1, with D possibly matching TRBD1 (6 bases). Trimming took 2 bases from V and 5 from J, leaving 12 bases between them. The CDR3 loop spans 14 amino acids. Germline values: CDR1 MNHEY, CDR2 SVGEGT. Here the CDR3 DNA reads TGTGCCAGCAGTTACCTCACAGGGAAGACTGAAGCTTTCTTT. Encoded protein: CASSYLTGKTEAFF.

This chain uses TRBV19 with TRBJ2-2; the match to TRBD2 covers 10 bases. Germline CDR1 and CDR2: LNHDA and SQIVND (reference sequence). Unmatched junction bases numbered 9, after V lost 5 bases and J lost 6 bases. The CDR3 has 16 amino acids. The CDR3 loop is CASSVRLAGVPGELFF. As DNA, the CDR3 is TGTGCCAGTAGTGTACGGCTAGCGGGAGTCCCCGGGGAGCTGTTTTTT.

The rearrangement links TRBV12-3 or TRBV12-4 to TRBJ1-5; D is ambiguous. V was clipped by 4 bases and J by 9 bases, with 13 bases between them. The CDR3 sequence is 13 residues long. The CDR3 DNA follows: TGTGCCAGCAGTTCAAAGTCCGCGGGGCCCCAGCATTTT. This translates into CASSSKSAGPQHF.

This sequence joins TRBV5-6 and TRBJ1-1; no firm D call. The CDR3 extends over 13 amino acids. Deletions cut 6 bases from V and 4 bases from J, with 13 bases between. The germline CDR1 and CDR2 sequences are SGHDT and YYEEEE. The CDR3 region has the DNA TGTGCCAGCATGTCGGGTTATGGCACTGAAGCTTTCTTT. Protein sequence: CASMSGYGTEAFF.

The chain has TRBV30 and TRBJ1-1; D not certain. Trimming pared 4 bases from V and 2 bases from J, leaving 23 bases between. Germline V lookup: CDR1 GTSNPN, CDR2 SVGIG (reference sequence). The CDR3 has 17 amino acids. In DNA, the CDR3 is TGTGCCTGGACCACCAAAGTTCTCGGGGAGATCAACACTGAAGCTTTCTTT. Encoded protein: CAWTTKVLGEINTEAFF.

This clone was recorded once. V gene TRBV19 combines with J gene TRBJ1-5; TRBD1 matches 9 bases. After removal of 3 bases from V and 6 bases from J, the junction contained 9 bases not matched to a gene. The CDR3 runs 16 residues. Germline assignment: CDR1 LNHDA and CDR2 SQIVND (reference sequence). The CDR3 region is CASSIQGTGLGQPQHF. In DNA, the CDR3 is TGTGCCAGTAGTATCCAGGGGACAGGGCTGGGTCAGCCCCAGCATTTT.

V and J are TRBV10-1 and TRBJ2-1; 7 bases map to TRBD1. Per germline, CDR1 WNHNN and CDR2 SYGVQD (reference sequence). The CDR3 is 14 residues long. The V and J ends lost 2 bases and 8 bases, in that order; junction bases with no gene match: 6. Written as DNA, the CDR3 is TGCGCCAGCAGTGAGAGGGGGCGGTTCGATGAGCAGTTCTTC. Residues: CASSERGRFDEQFF.

The chain is built from TRBV5-8 and TRBJ2-1, with D tentatively TRBD1 (6 bases). The CDR3 totals 15 residues. The V end lost 3 bases, the J end lost 3 bases, and 13 bases lay between the germline ends. CDR1 SGHTS and CDR2 YDEGEE come from the germline V gene. The CDR3 is CASSSNGQHYNEQFF. Written as DNA, the CDR3 is TGTGCCAGCAGCTCAAACGGACAGCACTACAATGAGCAGTTCTTC.

This clone was picked up a small number of times. J is TRBJ2-6 and V is TRBV5-4; D possibly corresponds to TRBD2 (5 bases). The CDR3 has 15 amino acids. Trimming shortened V by 3 bases and J by 1 base, and 8 bases separated the two germline ends. Germline loops: CDR1 SGHNT, CDR2 YYREEE (reference sequence). CDR3 sequence: CASSSGGSGANVLTF. DNA of the CDR3: TGTGCCAGCAGCTCTGGAGGATCTGGGGCCAACGTCCTGACTTTC.

This clone has only a few counts. The chain's CDR3 is CSVDPPDQPQHF. CDR3 in DNA: TGCAGCGTTGATCCCCCTGATCAGCCCCAGCATTTT. The chain combines TRBV29-1 with TRBJ1-5; D unclear. The V gene lost 3 bases and the J gene lost 5 bases, with 8 bases spanning the gap. This CDR3 is built from 12 residues. Germline V gene data show CDR1 as SQVTM and CDR2 as ANQGSEA.

The chain is built from TRBV28 and TRBJ2-5, with a tentative D call TRBD1 (5 bases). Germline V gene data show CDR1 as MDHEN and CDR2 as SYDVKM. V gave up 2 bases and J gave up 0 bases, with 13 bases separating them. The CDR3 sequence is 16 residues long. The CDR3 coding sequence is TGTGCCAGCAGTTTAGCAGGGTTGAACCACCAAGAGACCCAGTACTTC. Protein sequence: CASSLAGLNHQETQYF.

The chain is built from TRBV5-1 and TRBJ1-2, with 7 bases identical to TRBD1. The V segment lost 0 bases and the J segment 5 bases; nucleotides outside the gene matches: 1. The CDR3 loop spans 13 amino acids. Germline V lookup: CDR1 SGHRS, CDR2 YFSETQ. This CDR3 reads CASSLDRGYGYTF. The CDR3 coding sequence is TGCGCCAGCAGCTTGGACAGGGGTTATGGCTACACCTTC.

This rearrangement joins TRBV14 to TRBJ1-4; D is possibly TRBD1 (5 bases). V dropped 2 bases and J dropped 8 bases, with 12 bases sitting between them. Germline V lookup: CDR1 SGHDN, CDR2 FVKESK. This CDR3 region has 14 residues. CDR3 nucleotides: TGTGCCAGCAGCCAAAAGGGGAGGCTCGAAAAACTGTTTTTT. It is translated as CASSQKGRLEKLFF.

The rearrangement links TRBV6-4 to TRBJ2-5, with TRBD2 matching over 8 bases. The V gene end was trimmed by 6 bases and the J gene end by 2 bases; junction bases not matched to a gene: 14. The germline CDR1 and CDR2 sequences are MRHNA and SNTAGT. The CDR3 runs to 17 residues. The CDR3, as DNA: TGTGCCAGCAGGGAGGAGCGGGAGCATCTTCCACAAGAGACCCAGTACTTC. It translates to CASREEREHLPQETQYF.

The rearrangement uses TRBV9 and TRBJ2-2; TRBD1 is a possible D gene (6 bases). The V and J ends lost 3 bases and 2 bases respectively, with 8 bases between them. Germline CDR1 is SGDLS and CDR2 is YYNGEE. The CDR3 runs 14 residues. The CDR3 nucleotides read TGTGCCAGCAGCGCCGGGACAAACACCGGGGAGCTGTTTTTT. Translation gives CASSAGTNTGELFF.

The chain couples TRBV5-1 to TRBJ2-7; possible D gene TRBD1, 6 bases. The CDR3 is 12 residues long. Germline CDR1 SGHRS, CDR2 YFSETQ. V lost 4 bases, J lost 12 bases, and 17 bases lay in between. The CDR3 DNA follows: TGCGCCAGCAGCCACGGGACACCGCCCGGGTACTTC. This gives the protein CASSHGTPPGYF.

The chain has TRBV5-1 and TRBJ2-7, with 8 bases matching TRBD2. V lost 0 bases to trimming and J lost 6 bases; unmatched junction nucleotides: 17. The CDR3 length is 18 residues. CDR1 is SGHRS, CDR2 YFSETQ, per germline. The CDR3 nucleotides are TGCGCCAGCAGCTTGGTTCGAGCGGGAGATCTCCCTTTGGGCGAGCAGTACTTC. This codes for CASSLVRAGDLPLGEQYF.

V and J are TRBV5-1 and TRBJ1-4; 7 nucleotides line up with TRBD1. The CDR3 consists of 15 residues. V lost 3 bases to trimming and J lost 8 bases; unmatched junction nucleotides: 10. Per the germline V gene, CDR1 is SGHRS and CDR2 is YFSETQ. The CDR3 DNA follows: TGCGCCAGCAGCTCGGTGGGACAGCGGGAGGAAAAACTGTTTTTT. It codes for CASSSVGQREEKLFF.

The chain uses TRBV6-6 and TRBJ2-1, with D perhaps TRBD2 (5 bases). The V gene lost 6 bases and the J gene lost 6 bases, with 18 bases spanning the gap. Germline CDR1 is MNHNY and CDR2 is SVGAGI (reference sequence). The CDR3 is 15 residues long. CDR3 sequence: CASRRRVEGINEQFF. CDR3 DNA: TGTGCCAGCAGGCGCCGCGTAGAGGGTATCAATGAGCAGTTCTTC.

The chain uses TRBV6-1 and TRBJ2-3; 12 bases align to TRBD1. J was trimmed by 3 bases and V by 2 bases; bases with no gene match: 12. The germline CDR1 and CDR2 sequences are MNHNS and SASEGT. This CDR3 is built from 19 residues. For the CDR3, the DNA is TGTGCCAGCAGTGAATCACCCGGGACAGGGGGCCCAAAAACAGATACGCAGTATTTT. Its protein product is CASSESPGTGGPKTDTQYF.

CDR3 DNA sequence: TGTGCCACCAGCGCCCGACTAGCGACCTACAATGAGCAGTTCTTC. Translated, it gives CATSARLATYNEQFF. The chain joins TRBV15 to TRBJ2-1, with 8 bases aligning to TRBD2. V lost 5 bases and J lost 2; bases outside the gene matches: 5. Germline-derived CDR1 and CDR2 are LNHNV and YYDKDF (reference sequence). The CDR3 consists of 15 residues.